This TCR beta chain was found in a study of blood T cell repertoires in COVID-19. This CDR3 has 15 residues. From germline, CDR1 is KGHDR and CDR2 SFDVKD. V lost 3 bases to trimming and J lost 4 bases; unmatched junction nucleotides: 3. In its sample, this clone was seen once. Data came from immunoSEQ multiplex PCR; TCRdb stores just in-frame clones and leaves some out. The sample has some 42,000 clones, over 75% seen once; the top ten hold 7% to 9.5%. The sequencing sample was made of peripheral blood. The source of this sequence is a man aged 25 to 40 with active or convalescent COVID-19. This chain links TRBV24-1 with TRBJ1-3; 9 bases are a match to TRBD1. CDR3 DNA: TGTGCCACCAGTGATGGGGGGACAGGGGGAAACACCATATATTTT. It yields the protein CATSDGGTGGNTIYF.